Below are 32 T cell receptor beta chains sequenced from a single sample in a study of OX40 agonist ivuxolimab in advanced cancers. TCRdb keeps only in-frame clones here, not all; method: immunoSEQ multiplex PCR. The sample lists 13,000 or so clones, 90% occurring once. The sequencing used CD4+ or CD8+ T cells sorted from blood, collected in a trial of the OX40 agonist ivuxolimab. All receptors come from an adult with an advanced solid tumor such as melanoma, head and neck, liver or kidney cancer.

The chain joins TRBV19 to TRBJ1-1; D may be TRBD1 (6 bases). CDR3 length equals 12 residues. CDR1 LNHDA and CDR2 SQIVND come from the germline V gene (reference sequence). V was trimmed by 9 bases and J by 8 bases, leaving 16 bases between them. CDR3 amino acids: CASTTGFIEAFF. The DNA for the CDR3 is TGTGCCAGCACCACAGGGTTTATAGAAGCTTTCTTT.

The V gene is TRBV4-1, the J gene TRBJ2-3; 7 bases are a match to TRBD2. Germline CDR1 is MGHRA and CDR2 is YSYEKL. The CDR3 contains 14 residues. J was trimmed by 0 bases and V by 7 bases; bases with no gene match: 4. The CDR3 DNA reads as TGCGCCAGCACTCGGGGGGTTAGCACAGATACGCAGTATTTT. Translation: CASTRGVSTDTQYF.

The chain joins TRBV30 to TRBJ2-7; weak D call: TRBD2 (5 bases). The germline V and J ends were trimmed by 0 bases and 1 base, with 10 bases remaining between them. This CDR3 contains 14 residues. Germline assignment: CDR1 GTSNPN and CDR2 SVGIG (reference sequence). In DNA, the CDR3 is TGTGCCTGGAGTGTCGGACTTAAGTCCTACGAGCAGTACTTC. Translation gives CAWSVGLKSYEQYF.

This chain uses TRBV2 with TRBJ2-5; TRBD2 is a possible D gene (6 bases). This CDR3 contains 14 residues. Trimming stripped 5 bases from V and 1 base from J, with 11 bases between. Germline CDR1 is SNHLY and CDR2 is FYNNEI. DNA of the CDR3: TGTGCCAGCAGTACCTGGAGGGGCCAAGAGACCCAGTACTTC. This sequence encodes CASSTWRGQETQYF.

This chain uses TRBV19 with TRBJ1-1; a weak D match, TRBD1 (5 bases). The CDR3 runs to 15 residues. V was trimmed by 2 bases and J by 1 base, leaving 11 bases between them. Germline values: CDR1 LNHDA, CDR2 SQIVND (reference sequence). CDR3 sequence reads: CASSIIEGRNTEAFF. The CDR3 DNA reads as TGTGCCAGTAGTATAATTGAGGGGAGGAACACTGAAGCTTTCTTT.

The chain carries TRBV9 and TRBJ2-7, with TRBD1 identical over 9 bases. V lost 4 bases, J lost 0 bases, and 11 bases stayed unmatched. Germline V lookup: CDR1 SGDLS, CDR2 YYNGEE. The CDR3 has 17 residues. The CDR3 protein is CASSPGQGNPSSYEQYF. CDR3 sequence (DNA): TGTGCCAGCAGCCCGGGACAGGGTAATCCTAGCTCCTACGAGCAGTACTTC.

This clone has a single count. This chain connects TRBV4-1 to TRBJ2-1, with D perhaps TRBD1 or TRBD2 (5 bases each). Trimming pared 4 bases from V and 8 bases from J, leaving 12 bases between. This CDR3 is built from 13 residues. Per the germline V gene, CDR1 is MGHRA and CDR2 is YSYEKL. The CDR3 DNA reads TGCGCCAGCAGCCGCCCTCTGGGGGATGAGCAGTTCTTC. Translation: CASSRPLGDEQFF.

The J gene is TRBJ2-7, the V gene TRBV5-5, with D possibly matching TRBD2 (6 bases). The CDR3 length is 16 residues. V was clipped by 3 bases and J by 7 bases, with 23 bases between them. Germline V gene data show CDR1 as SGHKS and CDR2 as YYEKEE (reference sequence). For the CDR3, the DNA is TGTGCCAGCAGCTGGACGACGGCGGACTATACTCTTGAGCAGTACTTC. Residues: CASSWTTADYTLEQYF.

This clone was detected a few times. The rearrangement links TRBV11-2 to TRBJ2-7, with D tentatively TRBD2 (6 bases). There are 14 residues in the CDR3. Germline values: CDR1 SGHAT, CDR2 FQNNGV. Trimming removed 3 bases from V and 3 bases from J, with 12 bases in between. CDR3 loop: CASSFGGLDYEQYF. In DNA, the CDR3 is TGTGCCAGCAGCTTCGGGGGATTGGACTACGAGCAGTACTTC.

This sequence joins TRBV4-1 and TRBJ2-7; D remains unclear. V was shortened by 1 base and J by 2 bases, with 9 bases between the two germline ends. CDR3 size: 14 residues. The germline CDR1 and CDR2 sequences are MGHRA and YSYEKL. The CDR3 loop is CASSQGPAAYEQYF. Here the CDR3 DNA reads TGCGCCAGCAGCCAAGGCCCAGCAGCCTACGAGCAGTACTTC.

V gene TRBV19 combines with J gene TRBJ1-6, with no clear D. The germline V and J ends were trimmed by 0 bases and 9 bases, with 9 bases remaining between them. Germline V gene data show CDR1 as LNHDA and CDR2 as SQIVND (reference sequence). The CDR3 is 14 amino acids. The CDR3 here is CASSIDSKGSPLHF. CDR3 coding DNA: TGTGCCAGTAGTATAGATTCTAAGGGTTCACCCCTCCACTTT.

V usage is TRBV10-3 and J usage is TRBJ2-7; D ambiguous. The V gene lost 0 bases and the J gene lost 3 bases, with 12 bases spanning the gap. There are 15 residues in the CDR3. The germline V gene encodes CDR1 ENHRY and CDR2 SYGVKD. The CDR3 DNA is TGTGCCATCAGTGAGTCCCAGAGTATGTACTACGAGCAGTACTTC. Protein product: CAISESQSMYYEQYF.

The chain links TRBV12-2 to TRBJ1-4; TRBD1 reflects the table's D call only, with no check against the DNA. TRBV12-2 is termed a pseudogene. The CDR3 spans 15 residues. CDR3 nucleotides: TGTGCAAGTCGCTTAGGACAGCACCATAATGAAAAACTGTTTTTT. Translated: CASRLGQHHNEKLFF.

This clone was recorded only once. The chain recombines TRBV19 with TRBJ1-1; D might be TRBD1 (5 bases). The CDR3 consists of 16 residues. V dropped 1 base and J dropped 4 bases, with 16 bases sitting between them. Germline assignment: CDR1 LNHDA and CDR2 SQIVND (reference sequence). DNA of the CDR3: TGTGCCAGTAGTATAGTAGCAAGGGGTATGGGCACTGAAGCTTTCTTT. Protein: CASSIVARGMGTEAFF.

J is TRBJ2-7 and V is TRBV7-6; a weak D match, TRBD1 (5 bases). V dropped 5 bases and J dropped 2 bases, with 16 bases sitting between them. The CDR3 has 15 residues. The V gene's germline CDR1 is SGHVS and CDR2 FNYEAQ. CDR3 protein: CASSRQGVSPYEQYF. DNA for the CDR3: TGTGCCAGCAGCAGGCAGGGCGTAAGTCCCTACGAGCAGTACTTC.

This clone has just one count. The chain couples TRBV9 to TRBJ2-7, with 8 nucleotides matching TRBD1. Germline assignment: CDR1 SGDLS and CDR2 YYNGEE. The trim removed 3 bases at V and 8 bases at J, leaving 4 bases unmatched. This CDR3 has 12 amino acids. CDR3 nucleotides: TGTGCCAGCAGCGAAGGACAGGGCAAGCAGTACTTC. Residues: CASSEGQGKQYF.

The chain has TRBV6-6 and TRBJ2-7, with a weak D call TRBD1 (5 bases). The germline V and J ends were trimmed by 4 bases and 3 bases, with 13 bases remaining between them. CDR1 is MNHNY, CDR2 SVGAGI, per germline (reference sequence). The CDR3 has 14 amino acids. For the CDR3, the DNA is TGTGCCAGCAGTTGGGGCGCGACCGACTACGAGCAGTACTTC. This gives the protein CASSWGATDYEQYF.

This chain links TRBV6-1 with TRBJ2-1, with D uncertain. CDR1 and CDR2 (germline): MNHNS, SASEGT. This CDR3 spans 16 amino acids. The germline V and J ends were trimmed by 2 bases and 4 bases, with 15 bases remaining between them. The CDR3 bases are TGTGCCAGCAGTGAACTCTCCACACTTATTTACAATGAGCAGTTCTTC. Amino acids: CASSELSTLIYNEQFF.

This chain joins TRBV5-1 and TRBJ2-5; D is unresolved. The J call may not be correct, given that the DNA end is closer to TRBJ2-7. CDR1 is SGHRS and CDR2 is YFSETQ in the germline V gene. The CDR3 is made up of 16 amino acids. The CDR3 DNA is TGCGCCAGCAGCTTGGTCCCCTTGCCATCCTCCTACGAGCAGTACTTC. Translated: CASSLVPLPSSYEQYF.

This clone was detected once. J is TRBJ1-4 and V is TRBV30; a possible D gene is TRBD1 (6 bases). The CDR3 has 18 amino acids. V lost 0 bases and J 0 bases, leaving 17 bases between the germline ends. CDR1 and CDR2 from the germline V gene are GTSNPN and SVGIG (reference sequence). The CDR3 nucleotides are TGTGCCTGGAGTGTACCCGTGGGACACCTTGCAACTAATGAAAAACTGTTTTTT. Protein: CAWSVPVGHLATNEKLFF.

The J gene is TRBJ2-1, the V gene TRBV5-1; 9 nucleotides line up with TRBD2. CDR3 size: 16 residues. Germline V gene data show CDR1 as SGHRS and CDR2 as YFSETQ. The V gene end was trimmed by 2 bases and the J gene end by 1 base; junction bases not matched to a gene: 4. The CDR3 protein is CASSFSAGGSYNEQFF. In DNA, the CDR3 is TGCGCCAGCAGCTTCTCTGCGGGAGGGTCCTACAATGAGCAGTTCTTC.

The chain has TRBV5-1 and TRBJ2-7, with TRBD2 matching 9 bases. Germline assignment: CDR1 SGHRS and CDR2 YFSETQ. The CDR3 extends over 14 amino acids. The V and J ends lost 4 bases and 5 bases, in that order; junction bases with no gene match: 7. In nucleotides, the CDR3 is TGCGCCAGCAGCGAGATAGCGGGAGTCGACGAGCAGTACTTC. Its translation is CASSEIAGVDEQYF. The whole variable domain, remainder taken from reference TRBV5-1 and TRBJ2-7, is KAGVTQTPRYLIKTRGQQVTLSCSPISGHRSVSWYQQTPGQGLQFLFEYFSETQRNKGNFPGRFSGRQFSNSRSEMNVSTLELGDSALYLCASSEIAGVDEQYFGPGTRLTVT.

V is TRBV10-3 and J is TRBJ2-7; D possibly corresponds to TRBD2 (5 bases). Trimming shortened V by 7 bases and J by 3 bases, and 19 bases separated the two germline ends. This CDR3 region has 15 residues. Germline V CDR1 and CDR2: ENHRY, SYGVKD. The CDR3 DNA sequence: TGTGCCATCACCTATTCCGGGATCTCCTTCTACGAGCAGTACTTC. Encoded protein: CAITYSGISFYEQYF.

This chain links TRBV6-4 with TRBJ2-3; TRBD2 matches 8 bases. This CDR3 comprises 16 residues. Germline V lookup: CDR1 MRHNA, CDR2 SNTAGT. The V gene end was trimmed by 0 bases and the J gene end by 0 bases; junction bases not matched to a gene: 2. The CDR3 protein is CASSDSAGGSTDTQYF. As DNA, the CDR3 is TGTGCCAGCAGTGACTCCGCGGGGGGTAGCACAGATACGCAGTATTTT.

This clone was detected once. The chain couples TRBV10-2 to TRBJ1-1, with no clear D. Germline CDR1 WSHSY, CDR2 SAAADI. V was clipped by 4 bases and J by 1 base, with 13 bases between them. The CDR3 has 15 amino acids. The CDR3 region is CASSGGDSSNTEAFF. In DNA form, the CDR3 reads TGCGCCAGCAGTGGTGGGGATTCCTCGAACACTGAAGCTTTCTTT.

The V gene is TRBV6-4, the J gene TRBJ1-1; 9 nucleotides agree with TRBD1. J was trimmed by 1 base and V by 5 bases; bases with no gene match: 5. The CDR3 is made up of 15 amino acids. Looked up from germline, CDR1 is MRHNA and CDR2 is SNTAGT. The DNA for the CDR3 is TGTGCCAGCAGTTTAACAGGGGGCGAGAACACTGAAGCTTTCTTT. The encoded protein is CASSLTGGENTEAFF.

The chain uses TRBV9 and TRBJ2-3, with TRBD2 identical over 8 bases. In germline, CDR1 is SGDLS, CDR2 YYNGEE. CDR3 size: 15 residues. Trimming took 0 bases from V and 2 from J; bases not matched to a gene: 2. In DNA, the CDR3 is TGTGCCAGCAGCGTAGTCGGGGGGGTCACAGATACGCAGTATTTT. This sequence encodes CASSVVGGVTDTQYF.

CDR3 protein: CASRGQGPVGQFF. The CDR3 DNA reads TGTGCCAGCAGGGGACAGGGCCCGGTGGGGCAGTTCTTC. The chain has TRBV6-1 and TRBJ2-1; 9 nucleotides match TRBD1. Trimming at V came to 6 bases and at J to 12 bases, leaving 9 bases not matched to a gene. Germline loops: CDR1 MNHNS, CDR2 SASEGT. The CDR3 is made up of 13 amino acids.

The chain is built from TRBV4-2 and TRBJ2-7; possibly TRBD1 for D (6 bases). Between the trimmed V and J ends, which lost 5 bases and 1 base, there was a span of 18 bases. This CDR3 is built from 16 residues. Germline CDR1 is LGHNA and CDR2 is YNFKEQ. CDR3 nucleotides: TGTGCCAGCAGCTCCTCCTTTCCAGGGGCATCCTACGAGCAGTACTTC. Translated: CASSSSFPGASYEQYF.

The gene calls are TRBV27 and TRBJ1-5, with no clear D. This CDR3 is built from 14 residues. CDR1 MNHEY and CDR2 SMNVEV come from the germline V gene (reference sequence). The V gene lost 3 bases and the J gene lost 0 bases, with 6 bases spanning the gap. The CDR3 DNA reads TGTGCCAGCAGTTTGGGTTTTAGCAATCAGCCCCAGCATTTT. Residues: CASSLGFSNQPQHF.

The V and J genes are TRBV30 and TRBJ1-1, with D maybe TRBD1 (6 bases). V was trimmed by 5 bases and J by 4 bases, leaving 14 bases between them. Germline V lookup: CDR1 GTSNPN, CDR2 SVGIG (reference sequence). This CDR3 has 13 amino acids. Here the CDR3 reads CAWAGGESTEAFF. The CDR3 DNA reads as TGTGCCTGGGCCGGGGGCGAGAGCACTGAAGCTTTCTTT.

The chain uses TRBV15 and TRBJ2-5, with 13 bases aligning to TRBD2. CDR1 LNHNV and CDR2 YYDKDF come from the germline V gene (reference sequence). After removal of 1 base from V and 4 bases from J, the junction contained 3 bases not matched to a gene. The CDR3 spans 16 residues. The chain's CDR3 is CATSRGLAGGGETQYF. CDR3 in DNA: TGTGCCACCAGCAGAGGACTAGCGGGGGGTGGAGAGACCCAGTACTTC.